A selection of T cell receptor beta chains follows, all from one sample in a study of shared clonotypes between healthy human individuals. Clones were read by immunoSEQ multiplex PCR, and TCRdb kept only the in-frame ones, dropping some. The sample records approximately 2,300,000 clones, around 93% being singletons. Sequenced input: naive CD4+ T cells from PBMCs. These receptors were taken from a man in his late teens or twenties in good health. Some clones in this sample may be carry-over from other donors' samples. Each CDR3 is given with its conserved first and last residue. A D gene is named only where the DNA matches it firmly. The size of a clone is reported for some rows only, either as once, few or many, or as a class for expanded clones.

clone_size j_call v_call d_call cdr3_nt cdr3_aa
- TRBJ2-5 TRBV30 TRBD2 TGTGCCTGGAGTGCCGGACTAGCGGGACAAGAGACCCAGTACTTC CAWSAGLAGQETQYF
- TRBJ2-7 TRBV6-6 - TGTGCCAGCAGTTACTCGACCCCGTCCTACGAGCAGTACTTC CASSYSTPSYEQYF
- TRBJ1-5 TRBV2 - TGTGCCAGCAGGGAGGGCCGGTGGGGCAATCAGCCCCAGCATTTT CASREGRWGNQPQHF
- TRBJ1-3 TRBV28 - TGTGCCAGCAGTCTCTCCGATGAGGCCCGGTCCAACACCATATATTTT CASSLSDEARSNTIYF
- TRBJ2-7 TRBV9 - TGTGCCAGCAGCGTAGCGCCGGGGGCGTCCACCTACGAGCAGTACTTC CASSVAPGASTYEQYF
- TRBJ2-1 TRBV2 - TGTGCCAGCAATGGGGTCTACAATGAGCAGTTCTTC CASNGVYNEQFF
- TRBJ2-3 TRBV4-3 TRBD2 TGCGCCAGCAGCCAACGGACTAGCGGGAGTATCACAGATACGCAGTATTTT CASSQRTSGSITDTQYF
- TRBJ1-4 TRBV29-1 - TGCAGCGTTGTGCGGGATACAACTAATGAAAAACTGTTTTTT CSVVRDTTNEKLFF
- TRBJ2-7 TRBV18 - TGTGCCAGCTCAGAGGACAGACACGAGCAGTACTTC CASSEDRHEQYF
- TRBJ2-5 TRBV28 - TGTGCCAGCAGTTTATCCAGCGCCCAAGAGACCCAGTACTTC CASSLSSAQETQYF
- TRBJ2-7 TRBV19 - TGTGCCAGTAGTAAAATTACAGGTGGACCCTACGAGCAGTACTTC CASSKITGGPYEQYF
- TRBJ2-7 TRBV7-6 - TGTGCCAGCAGCTTACCAGGGGTGTACGAGCAGTACTTC CASSLPGVYEQYF
- TRBJ2-7 TRBV6-5 - TGTGCCAGCAGTTACTCCCCGGGGTCCTACGAGCAGTACTTC CASSYSPGSYEQYF
- TRBJ1-2 TRBV2 - TGTGCCAGCAGTGGAGGACGAGCTAACTATGGCTACACCTTC CASSGGRANYGYTF
- TRBJ2-5 TRBV5-1 - TGCGCCAGCAGCTTATCCAGTGAAGAGACCCAGTACTTC CASSLSSEETQYF
- TRBJ1-2 TRBV28 - TGTGCCAGCTGCCCCAGGCAGTTAGTACCTGGCTACACCTTC CASCPRQLVPGYTF
- TRBJ1-1 TRBV7-2 - TGTGCCAGCAGCTACCGACCGGGCACTGAAGCTTTCTTT CASSYRPGTEAFF
- TRBJ2-2 TRBV19 - TGTGCCAGTAGTAGAAAGCCGGGACCCCCCGGGGAGCTGTTTTTT CASSRKPGPPGELFF
- TRBJ2-1 TRBV14 - TGTGCCAGCAGCCCTCACCGGCTCGGGACCGAACCCTACAATGAGCAGTTCTTC CASSPHRLGTEPYNEQFF
- TRBJ1-4 TRBV5-1 - TGCGCCAGCAGCGCATTCGGCGGAGGGATCGCAACTAATGAAAAACTGTTTTTT CASSAFGGGIATNEKLFF
- TRBJ1-2 TRBV5-1 - TGCGCCAGCAGCTTTGAGGGAAGTAACTATGGCTACACCTTC CASSFEGSNYGYTF
- TRBJ2-5 TRBV28 - TGTGCCAGCAGCCGTCCCTCTGGGGTGGGGGTAGGGACCCAGTACTTC CASSRPSGVGVGTQYF
- TRBJ2-5 TRBV5-6 - TGTGCCAGCAGCTTGTACAGGGTAGAGGAGACCCAGTACTTC CASSLYRVEETQYF
- TRBJ1-1 TRBV19 - TGTGCCAGTAGGGAGTGGTGGCTGAACACTGAAGCTTTCTTT CASREWWLNTEAFF
- TRBJ1-6 TRBV5-4 TRBD1 TGTGCCAGCAGCTTGGGAGGACAGGGGGTCCCCCTCCACTTT CASSLGGQGVPLHF
- TRBJ2-7 TRBV6-6 TRBD2 TGTGCCAGCAGTCAGCGACTAGCGGGAGTCCACGAGCAGTACTTC CASSQRLAGVHEQYF
- TRBJ1-2 TRBV9 TRBD1 TGTGCCAGCAGTCGGGACAGGCATATTAACTATGGCTACACCTTC CASSRDRHINYGYTF
- TRBJ2-5 TRBV28 TRBD1 TGTGCCAGCACCACCTGGACAGGGCCTCGAGAGACCCAGTACTTC CASTTWTGPRETQYF
once TRBJ2-7 TRBV27 TRBD1 TGTGCCAGCAGTTTACCACCCCGGACAGGGGCCTACGAGCAGTACTTC CASSLPPRTGAYEQYF
few TRBJ1-2 TRBV9 - TGTGCCAGCAGCGTCCCGGGCAGCTATGGCTACACCTTC CASSVPGSYGYTF
- TRBJ2-3 TRBV19 - TGTGCCAGTAGTAGCGGACGCGGGGATACGCAGTATTTT CASSSGRGDTQYF
once TRBJ1-5 TRBV27 - TGTGCCAGCAGTCTGAACAATCAGCCCCAGCATTTT CASSLNNQPQHF
- TRBJ2-1 TRBV9 - TGTGCCAGCAGCCCAAGGGGGACGAACTACAATGAGCAGTTCTTC CASSPRGTNYNEQFF
- TRBJ2-7 TRBV19 - TGTGCCAGTAGTAGAGGTGACAGCTACGAGCAGTACTTC CASSRGDSYEQYF
once TRBJ2-6 TRBV4-1 TRBD1 TGCGCCAGCAGCCAAGGGACAGGGAGTACCTGGGGGGCCAACGTCCTGACTTTC CASSQGTGSTWGANVLTF
- TRBJ2-5 TRBV10-3 - TGTGCCATCAGTGAAACCGGGGCGGGGGAGACCCAGTACTTC CAISETGAGETQYF
- TRBJ2-7 TRBV19 - TGTGCCACCTCAGCTCCACAGTCCCTAGCACGCTACGAGCAGTACTTC CATSAPQSLARYEQYF
- TRBJ2-1 TRBV19 TRBD2 TGTGCCAGTAGTATGGGACTAGCGCATTACAATGAGCAGTTCTTC CASSMGLAHYNEQFF
- TRBJ2-2 TRBV12-5 - TGTGCTAGTGGTCTCGGGAACACCGGGGAGCTGTTTTTT CASGLGNTGELFF
- TRBJ1-1 TRBV28 TRBD1 TGTGCCAGCAGGGGGACAGGGGGGAACACTGAAGCTTTCTTT CASRGTGGNTEAFF
few TRBJ2-5 TRBV12-5 TRBD2 TGTGCTAGTGGTTTGAGCGGGAGCCAAGAGACCCAGTACTTC CASGLSGSQETQYF
- TRBJ1-2 TRBV27 - TGTGCCAGAACAGGGTTCACACTCTATGGCTACACCTTC CARTGFTLYGYTF
- TRBJ2-3 TRBV27 - TGTGCCAGCAGTCCCCGGACTGTGGGGCGGGATACGCAGTATTTT CASSPRTVGRDTQYF
- TRBJ2-3 TRBV9 TRBD2 TGTGCCAGCAGCGTGGGGACTAGCGGTCGCCGGGATTCAACAGATACGCAGTATTTT CASSVGTSGRRDSTDTQYF
- TRBJ1-1 TRBV5-1 - TGCGCCAGCAGCTCCGGGGGGGTGAACACTGAAGCTTTCTTT CASSSGGVNTEAFF
- TRBJ1-6 TRBV11-2 - TGTGCCAGCAGCTTAGATCTCCCTTCTCCCCTCCACTTT CASSLDLPSPLHF
- TRBJ2-7 TRBV9 - TGTGCCAGCAGCGCAAGAGGGACTCTAAGCGAGCAGTACTTC CASSARGTLSEQYF
- TRBJ2-6 TRBV29-1 - TGTGGAGGGGCCGATGGGGCCAACGTCCTGACTTTC CGGADGANVLTF
- TRBJ2-5 TRBV7-2 - TGTGCCAGCAGCGAGGACTGGGCCCAAGAGACCCAGTACTTC CASSEDWAQETQYF
- TRBJ1-2 TRBV9 - TGTGCCAGCAGCGGGTCAAGACGGATCTATGGCTACACCTTC CASSGSRRIYGYTF